This record covers a single TCR beta chain. A much more abundant neighbour one base away suggests this may be a read error. The sample comes from a study of T cells in Graves' hyperthyroidism and ophthalmopathy. CDR3 length: 15 amino acids. In germline, CDR1 is SGHNT, CDR2 YENEEA. RNA transcripts served as the template for amplifying TCR beta CDR3 regions. The primer set for the first-round RT-PCR of the TCR CDR3 was HTBI. TCRdb called the multiplex PCR reads again in MiXCR, with one record for every CDR3 protein. The table has some 350,000 distinct CDR3 sequences, 12% to 15% seen once; the top ten hold roughly 19%. Exclusion criteria comprised uncontrolled infection, other autoimmune disease, pregnancy or lactation. The authors obtained PBMCs from around 11 ml of fresh peripheral blood.

V usage is TRBV11-3 and J usage is TRBJ2-3; TRBD2 matches 7 bases. Sequencing used blood. The source is a woman aged 55-69 years with Graves' ophthalmopathy. CDR3 loop: CASSLTSERTDMQYF. The DNA of the CDR3 is TGTGCCAGCAGCCTCACTAGCGAGCGCACAGATATGCAGTATTTT.